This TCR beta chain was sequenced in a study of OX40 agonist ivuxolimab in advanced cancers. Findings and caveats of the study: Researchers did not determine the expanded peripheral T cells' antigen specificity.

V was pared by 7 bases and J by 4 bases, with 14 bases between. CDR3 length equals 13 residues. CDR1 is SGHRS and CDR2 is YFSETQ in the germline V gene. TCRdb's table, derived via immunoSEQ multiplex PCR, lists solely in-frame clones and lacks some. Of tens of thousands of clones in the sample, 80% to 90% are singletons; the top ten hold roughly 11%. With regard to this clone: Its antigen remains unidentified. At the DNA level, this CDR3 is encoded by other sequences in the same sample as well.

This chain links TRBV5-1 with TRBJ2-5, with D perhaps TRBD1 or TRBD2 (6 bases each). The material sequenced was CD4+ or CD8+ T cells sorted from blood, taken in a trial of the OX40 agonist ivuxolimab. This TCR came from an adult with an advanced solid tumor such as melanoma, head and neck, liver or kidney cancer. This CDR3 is CASSLRGRETQYF. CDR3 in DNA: TGCGCCAGCTCCCTCCGGGGGCGAGAGACCCAGTACTTC.